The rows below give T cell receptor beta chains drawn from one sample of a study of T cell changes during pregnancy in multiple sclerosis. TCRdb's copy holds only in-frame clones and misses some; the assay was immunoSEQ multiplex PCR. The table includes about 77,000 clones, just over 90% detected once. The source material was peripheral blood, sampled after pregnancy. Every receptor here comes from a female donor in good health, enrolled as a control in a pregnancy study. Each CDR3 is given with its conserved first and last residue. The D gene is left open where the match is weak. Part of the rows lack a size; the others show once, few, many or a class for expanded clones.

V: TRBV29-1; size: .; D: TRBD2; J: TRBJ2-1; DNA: TGCAGCATAATTAGCGGGGGGCACCCCTACAATGAGCAGTTCTTC; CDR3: CSIISGGHPYNEQFF
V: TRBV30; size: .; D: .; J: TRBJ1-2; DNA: TGTGCCTGGAGTGGCGGAAACTATGGCTACACCTTC; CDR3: CAWSGGNYGYTF
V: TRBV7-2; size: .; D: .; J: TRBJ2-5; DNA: TGTGCCAGCAGCCCCGGACAGCAAGAGACCCAGTACTTC; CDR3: CASSPGQQETQYF
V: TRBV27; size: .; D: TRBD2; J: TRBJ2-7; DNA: TGTGCCAGCAGCCGGCTAGCGGGAGGGTTCGAGCAGTACTTC; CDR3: CASSRLAGGFEQYF
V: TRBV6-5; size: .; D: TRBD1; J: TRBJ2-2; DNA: TGTGCCAGCAGTTTCGAATCGACAGGGTCCGGGGAGCTGTTTTTT; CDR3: CASSFESTGSGELFF
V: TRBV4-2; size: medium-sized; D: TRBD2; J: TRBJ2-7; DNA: TGTGCCAGCAGCCAAGGACTAGCGGGCTCCTACGAGCAGTACTTC; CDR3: CASSQGLAGSYEQYF
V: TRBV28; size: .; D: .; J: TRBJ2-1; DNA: TGTGCCAGCAGTTTGGTACGGAGAGGTGACAATGAGCAGTTCTTC; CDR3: CASSLVRRGDNEQFF
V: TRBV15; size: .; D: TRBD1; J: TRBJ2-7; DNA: TGTGCCACCAGCAGAGCCGGGACAGCCCCCTACGAGCAGTACTTC; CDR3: CATSRAGTAPYEQYF
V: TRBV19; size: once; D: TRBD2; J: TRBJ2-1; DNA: TGTGCCAGTAGTCCCCAACTAGCGGGGGGGAATGAGCAGTTCTTC; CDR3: CASSPQLAGGNEQFF
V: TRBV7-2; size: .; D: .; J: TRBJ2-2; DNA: TGTGCCAGCAGCTTAGTGGGCAGGGCGGTCGGGGAGCTGTTTTTT; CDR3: CASSLVGRAVGELFF
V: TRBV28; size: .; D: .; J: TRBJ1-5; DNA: TGTGCCAGCAGTTTAGGGATGGGGGCGTGGGAAAGCAATCAGCCCCAGCATTTT; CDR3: CASSLGMGAWESNQPQHF
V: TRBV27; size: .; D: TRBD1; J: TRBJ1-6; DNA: TGTGCCAGCAGTTGGGACAGGGGAGGATCACCCCTCCACTTT; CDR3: CASSWDRGGSPLHF
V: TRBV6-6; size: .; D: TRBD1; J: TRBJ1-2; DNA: TGTGCCATCTTTTCTGGGACAGGTGGCGATGGCTACACCTTC; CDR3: CAIFSGTGGDGYTF
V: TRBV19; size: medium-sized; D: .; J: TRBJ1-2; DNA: TGTGCCAGTAGCCACTCCTACCTCGGGGGCTACACCTTC; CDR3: CASSHSYLGGYTF
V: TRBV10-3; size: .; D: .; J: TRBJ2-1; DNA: TGTGCCATCAAAGGGGGTGGTTCCTACAATGAGCAGTTCTTC; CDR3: CAIKGGGSYNEQFF
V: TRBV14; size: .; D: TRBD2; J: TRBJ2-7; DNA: TGTGCCAGCAGCCAAGTCGTAGGTGGCGGGAGATACGAGCAGTACTTC; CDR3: CASSQVVGGGRYEQYF
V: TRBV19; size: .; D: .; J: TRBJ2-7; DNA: TGTGCCAGTAGTATACAGGGGTTGGGCTACGAGCAGTACTTC; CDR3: CASSIQGLGYEQYF
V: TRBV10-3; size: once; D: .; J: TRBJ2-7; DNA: TGTGCCATCAGTGAGTCGACTCTCAGGGACACCTCCTACGAGCAGTACTTC; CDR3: CAISESTLRDTSYEQYF
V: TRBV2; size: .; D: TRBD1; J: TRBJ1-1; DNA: TGTGCCAGCAGCGGGACAGCGGCTTTTTCTGAAGCTTTCTTT; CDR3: CASSGTAAFSEAFF
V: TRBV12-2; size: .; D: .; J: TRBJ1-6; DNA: TGTGCAAGTCGCTTGGGGACAGCCTCCTATAATTCACCCCTCCACTTT; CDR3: CASRLGTASYNSPLHF
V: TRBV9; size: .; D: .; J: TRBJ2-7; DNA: TGTGCCAGCAGCCAAGCAGGGGGGACCTACGAGCAGTACTTC; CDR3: CASSQAGGTYEQYF
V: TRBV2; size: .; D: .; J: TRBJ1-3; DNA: TGTGCCAGCAGTGGAATGGGGGGCTCTGGAAACACCATATATTTT; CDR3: CASSGMGGSGNTIYF
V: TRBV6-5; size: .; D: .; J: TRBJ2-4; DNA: TGTGCCAGCAGTTCCCTCCGGGGCATTCAGTACTTC; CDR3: CASSSLRGIQYF
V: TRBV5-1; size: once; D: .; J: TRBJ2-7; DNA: TGCGCCAGCAGCTTGGCGACAGGGAGGGAGCAGTACTTC; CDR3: CASSLATGREQYF
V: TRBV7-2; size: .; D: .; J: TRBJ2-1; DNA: TGTGCCAGCAGTCACCTAGCGCGAAAGAAGTTCTTC; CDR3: CASSHLARKKFF
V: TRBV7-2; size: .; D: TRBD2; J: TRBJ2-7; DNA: TGTGCCAGCAGCCGAATGATAGCGGGGTATTCCTACGAGCAGTACTTC; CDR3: CASSRMIAGYSYEQYF
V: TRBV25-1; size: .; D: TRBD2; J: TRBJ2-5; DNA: TGTGCCAGCAGTGCACCTAGCGGGGGGGCCTGGGAGACCCAGTACTTC; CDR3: CASSAPSGGAWETQYF
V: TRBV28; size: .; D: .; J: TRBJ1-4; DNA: TGTGCCAGCACCCCCCCTCCCCTTTTTAATGAAAAACTGTTTTTT; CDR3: CASTPPPLFNEKLFF
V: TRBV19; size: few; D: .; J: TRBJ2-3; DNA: TGTGCCAGTGAGAGTAGGGGAACAGATACGCAGTATTTT; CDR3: CASESRGTDTQYF
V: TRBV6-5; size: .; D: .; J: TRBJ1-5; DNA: TGTGCCAGGACAAGACAGCCCCAGCATTTT; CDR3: CARTRQPQHF
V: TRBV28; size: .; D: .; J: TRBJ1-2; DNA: TGTGCCAGCAGTTTACAGGGTTTGAAGTATGGCTACACCTTC; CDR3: CASSLQGLKYGYTF
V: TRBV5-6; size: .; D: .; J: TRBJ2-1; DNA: TGTGCCAGCAGCTTTGTCTCGGGCTCCTACAATGAGCAGTTCTTC; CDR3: CASSFVSGSYNEQFF
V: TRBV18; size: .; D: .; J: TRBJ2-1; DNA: TGTGCCAGCTCACCCCCGGTGAAGGGGTACAATGAGCAGTTCTTC; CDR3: CASSPPVKGYNEQFF
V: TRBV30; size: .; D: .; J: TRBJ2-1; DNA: TGTGCCGTAGCCCAACGGAGCTCCTACAATGAGCAGTTCTTC; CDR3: CAVAQRSSYNEQFF
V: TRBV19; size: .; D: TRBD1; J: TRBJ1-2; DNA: TGTGCCAGTAGTACGAGGGGGCCTGGCTACACCTTC; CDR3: CASSTRGPGYTF
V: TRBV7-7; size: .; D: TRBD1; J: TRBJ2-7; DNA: TGTGCTAGCAGCTTAAATCCCGAGGGGACAGGGAATTCCGAGCAGTACTTC; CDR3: CASSLNPEGTGNSEQYF
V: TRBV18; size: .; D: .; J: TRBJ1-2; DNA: TGTGCCAGCTCACCGTTTGACGGAAGGGAGTATGGCTACACCTTC; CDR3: CASSPFDGREYGYTF
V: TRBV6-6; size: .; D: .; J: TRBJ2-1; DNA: TGTGCCAGCAACCAAGGGAGCGCTTTCGACAATGAGCAGTTCTTC; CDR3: CASNQGSAFDNEQFF
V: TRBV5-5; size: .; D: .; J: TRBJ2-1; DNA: TGTGCCAGCAGCTTGGTGGCGCAGGGGGAGCAGTTCTTC; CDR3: CASSLVAQGEQFF
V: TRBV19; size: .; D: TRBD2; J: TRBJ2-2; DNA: TGTGCCAGTAGATTAGCGGGAGTTGGCGGGGAGCTGTTTTTT; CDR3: CASRLAGVGGELFF
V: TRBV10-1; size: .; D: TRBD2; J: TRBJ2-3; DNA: TGCGCCAGCAGTGACAGCGGGGGGATCACAGATACGCAGTATTTT; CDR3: CASSDSGGITDTQYF
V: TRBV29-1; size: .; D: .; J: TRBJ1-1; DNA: TGCAGCGTTGAAGATCATCAACTGATGAACACTGAAGCTTTCTTT; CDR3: CSVEDHQLMNTEAFF
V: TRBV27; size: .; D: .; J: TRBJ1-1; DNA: TGTGCCAGCAGTCCCCGGTCGCGGAACGCTGAAGCTTTCTTT; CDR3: CASSPRSRNAEAFF
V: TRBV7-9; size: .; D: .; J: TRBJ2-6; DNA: TGTGCCAGCAGCCGGACAGCCCCCTCTGGGGCCAACGTCCTGACTTTC; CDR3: CASSRTAPSGANVLTF
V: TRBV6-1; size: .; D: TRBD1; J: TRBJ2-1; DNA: TGTGCCAGCTCCCGAGGAAGGGGGCGGGATGAGCAGTTCTTC; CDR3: CASSRGRGRDEQFF
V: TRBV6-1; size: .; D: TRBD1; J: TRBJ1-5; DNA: TGTGCCAGCAATGGACAGGGGCACTATCAGCCCCAGCATTTT; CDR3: CASNGQGHYQPQHF
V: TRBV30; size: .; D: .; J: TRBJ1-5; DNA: TGTGCCTGGAGTGTCTCTCGGCAGCCCCAGCATTTT; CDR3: CAWSVSRQPQHF
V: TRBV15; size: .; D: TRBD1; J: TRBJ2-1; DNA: TGTGCCACCAGCCGCGGGACAGGGGGCGGGGGTGAGCAGTTCTTC; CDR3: CATSRGTGGGGEQFF
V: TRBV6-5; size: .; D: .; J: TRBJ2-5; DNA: TGTGCCAGCAGCCCCGGACTTTCCGGTGAGACCCAGTACTTC; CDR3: CASSPGLSGETQYF